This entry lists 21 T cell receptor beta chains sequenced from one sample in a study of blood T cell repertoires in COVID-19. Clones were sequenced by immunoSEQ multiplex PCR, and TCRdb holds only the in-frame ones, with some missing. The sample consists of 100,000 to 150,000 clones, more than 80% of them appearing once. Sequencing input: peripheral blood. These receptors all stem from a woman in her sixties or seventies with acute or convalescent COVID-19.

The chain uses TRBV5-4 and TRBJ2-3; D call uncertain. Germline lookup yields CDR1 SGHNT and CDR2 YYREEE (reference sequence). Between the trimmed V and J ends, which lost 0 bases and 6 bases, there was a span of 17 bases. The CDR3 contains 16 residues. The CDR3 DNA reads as TGTGCCAGCAGCTTGGCCCTAGGCCGGTCGCTGGATACGCAGTATTTT. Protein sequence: CASSLALGRSLDTQYF.

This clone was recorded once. As DNA, the CDR3 is TGTGCCAGTAGTATTAGCCAGGGGGATCAGCCCCAGCATTTT. Residues: CASSISQGDQPQHF. The chain has TRBV19 and TRBJ1-5, with TRBD1 identical over 7 bases. The CDR3 contains 14 residues. The J segment lost 5 bases and the V segment lost 3 bases, leaving 4 bases of the junction unmatched. Germline V gives CDR1 LNHDA, CDR2 SQIVND (reference sequence).

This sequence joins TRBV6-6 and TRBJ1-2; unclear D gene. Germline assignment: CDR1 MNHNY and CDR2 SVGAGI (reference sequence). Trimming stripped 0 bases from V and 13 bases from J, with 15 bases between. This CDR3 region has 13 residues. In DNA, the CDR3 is TGTGCCAGCAGTTACTCGAGGGAGGCCGCCCGCACCTTC. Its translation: CASSYSREAARTF.

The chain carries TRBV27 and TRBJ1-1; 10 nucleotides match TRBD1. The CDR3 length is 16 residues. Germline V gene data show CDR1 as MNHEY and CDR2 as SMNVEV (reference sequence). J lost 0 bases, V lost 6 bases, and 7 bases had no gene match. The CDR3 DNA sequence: TGTGCCAGCAGGAGAGGGACAGGGGCGTTGAACACTGAAGCTTTCTTT. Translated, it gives CASRRGTGALNTEAFF.

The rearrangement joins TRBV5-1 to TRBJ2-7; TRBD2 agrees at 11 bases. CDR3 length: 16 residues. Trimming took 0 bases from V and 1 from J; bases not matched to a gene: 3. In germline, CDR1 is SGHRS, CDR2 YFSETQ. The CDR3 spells CASSLASGGISYEQYF. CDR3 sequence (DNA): TGCGCCAGCAGCTTGGCTAGCGGGGGGATTTCCTACGAGCAGTACTTC.

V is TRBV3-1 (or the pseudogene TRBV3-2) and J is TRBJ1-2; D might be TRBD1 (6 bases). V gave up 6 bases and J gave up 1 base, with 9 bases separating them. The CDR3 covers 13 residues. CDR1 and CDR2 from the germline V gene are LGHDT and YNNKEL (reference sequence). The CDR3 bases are TGTGCCAGCAGTCCCAGGGGTAACTATGGCTACACCTTC. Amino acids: CASSPRGNYGYTF.

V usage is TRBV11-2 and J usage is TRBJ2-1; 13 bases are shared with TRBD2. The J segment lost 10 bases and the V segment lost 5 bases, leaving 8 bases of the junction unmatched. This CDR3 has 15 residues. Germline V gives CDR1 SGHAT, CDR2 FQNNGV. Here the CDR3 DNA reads TGTGCCAGCAGCGCCGGGACTAGCGGGGTAGGAGAGCAGTTCTTC. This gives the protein CASSAGTSGVGEQFF.

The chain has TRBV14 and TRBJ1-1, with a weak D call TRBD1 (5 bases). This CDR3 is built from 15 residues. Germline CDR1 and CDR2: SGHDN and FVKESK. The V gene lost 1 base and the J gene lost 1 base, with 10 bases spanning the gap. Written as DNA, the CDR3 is TGTGCCAGCAGCCAAGGGGGCAATGGGAACACTGAAGCTTTCTTT. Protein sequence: CASSQGGNGNTEAFF.

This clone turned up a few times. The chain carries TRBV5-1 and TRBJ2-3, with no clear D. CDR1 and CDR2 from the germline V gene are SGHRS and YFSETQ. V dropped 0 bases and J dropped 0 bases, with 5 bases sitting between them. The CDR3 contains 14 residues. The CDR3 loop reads CASSLGTSTDTQYF. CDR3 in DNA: TGCGCCAGCAGCTTGGGTACTAGCACAGATACGCAGTATTTT.

DNA for the CDR3: TGTGCCAGCACGAAACAGGGAACGAGCTATGGCTACACCTTC. Translating it yields CASTKQGTSYGYTF. V gene TRBV14 combines with J gene TRBJ1-2; weak D call: TRBD1 (6 bases). Trimming pared 7 bases from V and 4 bases from J, leaving 16 bases between. This CDR3 comprises 14 residues. The germline V gene has CDR1 SGHDN and CDR2 FVKESK.

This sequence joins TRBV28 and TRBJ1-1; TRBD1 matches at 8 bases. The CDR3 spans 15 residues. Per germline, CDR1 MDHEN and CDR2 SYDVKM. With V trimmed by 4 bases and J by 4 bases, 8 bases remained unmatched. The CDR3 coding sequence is TGTGCCAGCAGTTCCACAGGACAGGGTAGCACTGAAGCTTTCTTT. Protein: CASSSTGQGSTEAFF.

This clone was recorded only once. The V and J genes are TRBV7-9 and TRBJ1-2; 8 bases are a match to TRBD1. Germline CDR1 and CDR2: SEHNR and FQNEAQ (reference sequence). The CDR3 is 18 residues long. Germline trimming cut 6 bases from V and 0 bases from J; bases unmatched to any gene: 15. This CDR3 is CASSLAGTGRGANYGYTF. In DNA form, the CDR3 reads TGTGCCAGCAGTCTTGCCGGGACAGGCAGGGGAGCTAACTATGGCTACACCTTC.

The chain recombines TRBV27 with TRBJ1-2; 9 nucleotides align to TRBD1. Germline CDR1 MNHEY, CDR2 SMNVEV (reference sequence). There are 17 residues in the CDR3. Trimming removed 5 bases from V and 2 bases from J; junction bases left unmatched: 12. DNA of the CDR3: TGTGCCAGCAGTCCCATCGGGGACAGGGAAACAAACTATGGCTACACCTTC. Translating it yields CASSPIGDRETNYGYTF.

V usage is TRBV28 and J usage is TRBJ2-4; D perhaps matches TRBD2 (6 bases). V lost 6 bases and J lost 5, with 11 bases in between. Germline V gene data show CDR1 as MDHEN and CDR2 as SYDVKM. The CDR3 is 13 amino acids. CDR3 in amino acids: CASREGPENIQYF. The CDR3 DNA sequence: TGTGCCAGCAGGGAGGGGCCGGAAAACATTCAGTACTTC.

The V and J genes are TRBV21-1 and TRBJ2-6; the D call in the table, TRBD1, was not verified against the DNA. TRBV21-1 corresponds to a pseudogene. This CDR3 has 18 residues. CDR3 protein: CARSRGTGGDSGANVLTF. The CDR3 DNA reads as TGTGCCAGATCCCGGGGGACAGGGGGTGACTCTGGGGCCAACGTCCTGACTTTC.

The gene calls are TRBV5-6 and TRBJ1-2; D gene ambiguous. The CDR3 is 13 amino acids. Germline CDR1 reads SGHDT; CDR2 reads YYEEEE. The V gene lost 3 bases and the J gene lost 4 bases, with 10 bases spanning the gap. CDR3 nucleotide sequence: TGTGCCAGCAGCTGGAGGCAGACCTATGGCTACACCTTC. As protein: CASSWRQTYGYTF.

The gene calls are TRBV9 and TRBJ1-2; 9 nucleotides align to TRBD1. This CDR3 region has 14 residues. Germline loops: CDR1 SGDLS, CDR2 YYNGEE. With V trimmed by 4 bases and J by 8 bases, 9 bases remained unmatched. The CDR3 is CASSLLDRGEGYTF. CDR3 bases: TGTGCCAGCAGCCTCCTGGACAGGGGAGAGGGCTACACCTTC.

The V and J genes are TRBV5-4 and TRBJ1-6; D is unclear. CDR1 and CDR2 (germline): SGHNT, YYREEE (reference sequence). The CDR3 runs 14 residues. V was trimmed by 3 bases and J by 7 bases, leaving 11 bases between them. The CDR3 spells CASSSRDVNSPLHF. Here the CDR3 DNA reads TGTGCCAGCAGCTCCCGGGATGTAAATTCACCCCTCCACTTT.

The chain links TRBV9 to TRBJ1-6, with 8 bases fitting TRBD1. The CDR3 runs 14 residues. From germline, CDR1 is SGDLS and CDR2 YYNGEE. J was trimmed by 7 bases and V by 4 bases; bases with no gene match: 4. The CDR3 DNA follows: TGTGCCAGCAGCTCCCGACAGGGGAATTCACCCCTCCACTTT. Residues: CASSSRQGNSPLHF.

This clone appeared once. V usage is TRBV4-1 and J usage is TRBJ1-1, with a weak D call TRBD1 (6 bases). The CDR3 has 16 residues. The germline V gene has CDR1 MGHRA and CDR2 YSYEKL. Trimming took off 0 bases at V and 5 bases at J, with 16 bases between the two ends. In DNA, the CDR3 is TGCGCCAGCAGCCAAGATCTCGGGGGGCGCCTGACTGAAGCTTTCTTT. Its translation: CASSQDLGGRLTEAFF.

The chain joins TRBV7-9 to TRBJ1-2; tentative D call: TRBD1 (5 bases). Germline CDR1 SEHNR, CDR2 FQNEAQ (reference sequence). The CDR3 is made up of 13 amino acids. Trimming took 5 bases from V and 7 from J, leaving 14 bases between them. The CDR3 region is CASSETEVGGYTF. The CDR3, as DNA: TGTGCCAGCAGCGAGACAGAAGTTGGTGGCTACACCTTC.